This entry features one T cell receptor beta chain sequence. Its specificity is unknown. Some clones are missing from TCRdb's copy, which holds only in-frame ones; the method was immunoSEQ multiplex PCR. This table holds about 680,000 clones, around 89% found once. Germline V gives CDR1 SEHNR, CDR2 FQNEAQ (reference sequence). The V segment lost 6 bases and the J segment 8 bases; nucleotides outside the gene matches: 11. CDR3 size: 15 residues. The data are from a study of Ad26.COV2.S vaccination and SARS-CoV-2 variants. Whole-study context: Once or twice, 56 days apart, Ad26.COV2.S was delivered intramuscularly.

Findings and limits, study-wide: There was reportedly substantial breadth in spike-specific CD8+ and CD4+ T cell responses after vaccination. The study found similar non-spike TCR breadth in vaccine and placebo recipients. Measures of TCR breadth and depth may have fallen short of total T cell responses.

As to treatment: around 19 received Ad26.COV2.S at low or high dose, single or two shots; about five received placebo; per-sample allocation not given. The study sampled participants on day 63 after the first vaccine or placebo injection. This receptor was taken from a person aged 18-60 years who received the Ad26.COV2.S COVID-19 vaccine or a placebo. The gene calls are TRBV7-9 and TRBJ2-1; 9 bases line up with TRBD2. Source: peripheral blood, taken in a trial of Ad26.COV2.S vaccine versus placebo. CDR3 region: CASSLRGLALHEQFF. Here the CDR3 DNA reads TGTGCCAGCAGTTTGAGGGGACTAGCACTCCATGAGCAGTTCTTC.